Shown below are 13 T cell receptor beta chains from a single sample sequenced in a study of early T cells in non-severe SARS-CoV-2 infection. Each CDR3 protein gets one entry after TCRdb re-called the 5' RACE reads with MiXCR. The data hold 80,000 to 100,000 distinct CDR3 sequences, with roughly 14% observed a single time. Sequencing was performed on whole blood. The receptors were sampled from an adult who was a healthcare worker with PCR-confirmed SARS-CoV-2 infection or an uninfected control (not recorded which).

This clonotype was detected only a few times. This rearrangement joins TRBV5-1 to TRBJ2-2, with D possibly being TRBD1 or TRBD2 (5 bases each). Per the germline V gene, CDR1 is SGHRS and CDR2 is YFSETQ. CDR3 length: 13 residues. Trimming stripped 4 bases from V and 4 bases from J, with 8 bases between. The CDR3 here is CASSPGTTGELFF. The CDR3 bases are TGCGCCAGCAGCCCGGGGACCACCGGGGAGCTGTTTTTT.

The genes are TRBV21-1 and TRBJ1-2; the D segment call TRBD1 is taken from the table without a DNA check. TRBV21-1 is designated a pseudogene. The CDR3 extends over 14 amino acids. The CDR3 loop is CASSKTFRGNGYTF. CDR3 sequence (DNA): TGTGCCAGCAGCAAAACGTTCCGGGGCAACGGCTACACCTTC.

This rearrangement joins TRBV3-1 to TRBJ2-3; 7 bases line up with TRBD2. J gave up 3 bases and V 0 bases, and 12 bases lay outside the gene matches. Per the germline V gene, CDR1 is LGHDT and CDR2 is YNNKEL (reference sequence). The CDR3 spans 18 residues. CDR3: CASSQDMGGPVWTDTQYF. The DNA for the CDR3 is TGTGCCAGCAGCCAAGATATGGGAGGGCCGGTCTGGACAGATACGCAGTATTTT.

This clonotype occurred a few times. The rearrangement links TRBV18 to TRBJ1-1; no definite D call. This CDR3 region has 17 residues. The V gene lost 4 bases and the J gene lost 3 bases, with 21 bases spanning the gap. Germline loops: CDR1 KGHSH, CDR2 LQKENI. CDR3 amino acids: CASSLHTGNALDTEAFF. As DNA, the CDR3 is TGTGCCAGCTCACTACATACGGGGAACGCCTTGGACACTGAAGCTTTCTTT.

CDR3 residues: CSVAGLAGAHTYEQYF. In DNA, the CDR3 is TGCAGCGTTGCCGGACTAGCGGGCGCTCATACCTACGAGCAGTACTTC. This chain uses TRBV29-1 with TRBJ2-7, with 11 bases fitting TRBD2. Germline V CDR1 and CDR2: SQVTM, ANQGSEA. The CDR3 consists of 16 residues. Trimming took 4 bases from V and 2 from J; bases not matched to a gene: 10.

CDR3 DNA: TGTGCCAGCAGTCACGTGGGGGCGTCCTACGAGCAGTACTTC. This encodes CASSHVGASYEQYF. The chain joins TRBV7-9 to TRBJ2-7; a possible D gene is TRBD1 (6 bases). The ends were cut back, 6 bases at V and 1 base at J, with 13 bases in the middle. The CDR3 sequence is 14 residues long. Germline V gene sequence: CDR1 SEHNR, CDR2 FQNEAQ (reference sequence).

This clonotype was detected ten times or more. The CDR3 DNA sequence: TGTGCCAGCAGCCGACAGTTCTCTGGAAACACCATATATTTT. Translation gives CASSRQFSGNTIYF. The V call is TRBV3-1, the J call TRBJ1-3, with D perhaps TRBD1 (5 bases). The CDR3 loop spans 14 amino acids. With 4 bases removed from V and 0 bases from J, the gap between germline ends came to 7 bases. Germline-derived CDR1 and CDR2 are LGHDT and YNNKEL (reference sequence).

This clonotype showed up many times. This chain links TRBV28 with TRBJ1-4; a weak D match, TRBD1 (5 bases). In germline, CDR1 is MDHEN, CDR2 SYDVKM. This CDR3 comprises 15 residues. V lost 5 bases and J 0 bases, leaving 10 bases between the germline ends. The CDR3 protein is CASSTSTATNEKLFF. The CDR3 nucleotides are TGTGCCAGCAGTACCTCGACAGCAACTAATGAAAAACTGTTTTTT.

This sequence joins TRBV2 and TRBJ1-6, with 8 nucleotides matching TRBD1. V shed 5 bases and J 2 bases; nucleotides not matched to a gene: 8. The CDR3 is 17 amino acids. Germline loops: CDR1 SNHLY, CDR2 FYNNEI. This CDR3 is CASSPQGAPTYNSPLHF. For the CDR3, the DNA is TGTGCCAGCAGTCCCCAGGGGGCGCCGACCTATAATTCACCCCTCCACTTT.

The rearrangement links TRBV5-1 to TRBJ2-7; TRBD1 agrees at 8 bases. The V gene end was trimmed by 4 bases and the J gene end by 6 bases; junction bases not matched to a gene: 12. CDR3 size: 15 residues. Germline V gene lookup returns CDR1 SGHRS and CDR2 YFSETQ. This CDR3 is CASSPPRAGGSEQYF. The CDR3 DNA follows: TGCGCCAGCAGCCCCCCACGGGCAGGGGGCTCCGAGCAGTACTTC. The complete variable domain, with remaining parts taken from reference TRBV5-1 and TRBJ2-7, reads KAGVTQTPRYLIKTRGQQVTLSCSPISGHRSVSWYQQTPGQGLQFLFEYFSETQRNKGNFPGRFSGRQFSNSRSEMNVSTLELGDSALYLCASSPPRAGGSEQYFGPGTRLTVT.

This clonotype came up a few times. Here the CDR3 DNA reads TGCAGCGTGCAGGGGGCACAGTACGAGCAGTACTTC. Residues: CSVQGAQYEQYF. The rearrangement joins TRBV29-1 to TRBJ2-7; 8 bases align to TRBD1. Germline CDR1 is SQVTM and CDR2 is ANQGSEA. The length of the CDR3 is 12 residues. J gave up 4 bases and V 6 bases, and 5 bases lay outside the gene matches.

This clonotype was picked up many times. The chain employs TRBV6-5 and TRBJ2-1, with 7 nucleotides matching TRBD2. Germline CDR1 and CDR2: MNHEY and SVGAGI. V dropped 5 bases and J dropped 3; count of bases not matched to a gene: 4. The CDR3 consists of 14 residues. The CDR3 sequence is CASSLRGSYNEQFF. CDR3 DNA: TGTGCCAGCAGTCTTCGCGGGAGCTACAATGAGCAGTTCTTC.

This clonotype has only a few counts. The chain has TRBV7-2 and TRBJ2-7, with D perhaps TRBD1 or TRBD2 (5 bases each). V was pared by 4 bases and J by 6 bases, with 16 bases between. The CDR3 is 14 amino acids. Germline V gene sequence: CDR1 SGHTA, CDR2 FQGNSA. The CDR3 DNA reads TGTGCCAGCAGCTCGATCGCCGGGACGAGCGAGCAGTACTTC. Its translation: CASSSIAGTSEQYF.